Listed here are 8 T cell receptor beta chains from one sample, sequenced in a study of shared clonotypes between healthy human individuals. Some clones are missing from TCRdb's copy, which holds only in-frame ones; the method was immunoSEQ multiplex PCR. The data hold approximately 2.5 million clones, with more than 85% observed a single time. Sample: naive CD4+ T cells from PBMCs. Subset in this sample: CD45RA+ positively selected. Receptors were obtained from a man between 18 and 35 years old in good health. Some clones in this sample may be carry-over from other donors' samples.

For the CDR3, the DNA is TGTGCCAGCAGCCAAGAGGGACAGGGAGGGGATACGCAGTATTTT. Its protein product is CASSQEGQGGDTQYF. The rearrangement joins TRBV4-2 to TRBJ2-3; 9 nucleotides line up with TRBD1. The CDR3 loop spans 15 amino acids. V shed 0 bases and J 6 bases; nucleotides not matched to a gene: 4. CDR1 LGHNA and CDR2 YNFKEQ come from the germline V gene.

This rearrangement joins TRBV5-4 to TRBJ2-3; the match to TRBD1 covers 9 bases. Germline V CDR1 and CDR2: SGHNT, YYREEE (reference sequence). CDR3 size: 17 residues. Germline trimming cut 4 bases from V and 3 bases from J; bases unmatched to any gene: 12. The CDR3: CASSPLAGDRVTDTQYF. The CDR3 coding sequence is TGTGCCAGCAGCCCTCTCGCGGGGGACAGGGTAACAGATACGCAGTATTTT.

The chain is built from TRBV28 and TRBJ1-1; D perhaps matches TRBD1 (6 bases). The CDR3 length is 15 residues. CDR1 MDHEN and CDR2 SYDVKM come from the germline V gene. The V and J ends lost 4 bases and 1 base respectively, with 13 bases between them. The CDR3 sequence: CASSSTGATNTEAFF. The DNA for the CDR3 is TGTGCCAGCAGTTCGACAGGCGCTACGAACACTGAAGCTTTCTTT. The full variable domain, completed using reference TRBV28 and TRBJ1-1, is DVKVTQSSRYLVKRTGEKVFLECVQDMDHENMFWYRQDPGLGLRLIYFSYDVKMKEKGDIPEGYSVSREKKERFSLILESASTNQTSMYLCASSSTGATNTEAFFGQGTRLTVV.

The J gene is TRBJ2-3, the V gene TRBV6-4; TRBD2 is a possible D gene (6 bases). Trimming stripped 3 bases from V and 5 bases from J, with 12 bases between. This CDR3 comprises 14 residues. Germline lookup yields CDR1 MRHNA and CDR2 SNTAGT. The CDR3 sequence is CASSEGGRGDTQYF. The CDR3 DNA is TGTGCCAGCAGTGAGGGGGGTCGCGGAGATACGCAGTATTTT.

The chain uses TRBV10-1 and TRBJ1-4; D is perhaps TRBD1 (5 bases). V dropped 10 bases and J dropped 6 bases, with 18 bases sitting between them. The CDR3 is 14 residues long. Germline-derived CDR1 and CDR2 are WNHNN and SYGVQD (reference sequence). The CDR3 nucleotides are TGCGCCACCAGACTGGCAGGGTGCCATGAAAAACTGTTTTTT. It codes for CATRLAGCHEKLFF.

The chain combines TRBV2 with TRBJ2-5; D unclear. Germline CDR1 and CDR2: SNHLY and FYNNEI. There are 11 residues in the CDR3. Trimming stripped 7 bases from V and 5 bases from J, with 8 bases between. CDR3 nucleotide sequence: TGTGCCAGCACAGTCCGGGAGACCCAGTACTTC. It specifies CASTVRETQYF.

Concerning this clone itself: A junction boundary mismatches the germline segment, possibly from a read error. This sequence joins TRBV2 and TRBJ2-7; D is ambiguous. The germline CDR1 and CDR2 sequences are SNHLY and FYNNEI. The CDR3 is 13 residues long. The CDR3 spells CASSEALAAGWHF. CDR3 DNA sequence: TGTGCCAGCAGTGAAGCGCTTGCGGCCGGATGGCACTTC. Variable domain in full (rest from reference TRBV2 and TRBJ2-7): EPEVTQTPSHQVTQMGQEVILRCVPISNHLYFYWYRQILGQKVEFLVSFYNNEISEKSEIFDDQFSVERPDGSNFTLKIRSTKLEDSAMYFCASSEALAAGWHFGPGTRLTVT.

The rearrangement uses TRBV4-1 and TRBJ2-5; weak D call: TRBD1 (6 bases). This CDR3 spans 14 amino acids. V was trimmed by 4 bases and J by 4 bases, leaving 13 bases between them. Per the germline V gene, CDR1 is MGHRA and CDR2 is YSYEKL. This CDR3 reads CASSLRDKLETQYF. The CDR3 DNA sequence: TGCGCCAGCAGCCTAAGGGACAAATTAGAGACCCAGTACTTC.